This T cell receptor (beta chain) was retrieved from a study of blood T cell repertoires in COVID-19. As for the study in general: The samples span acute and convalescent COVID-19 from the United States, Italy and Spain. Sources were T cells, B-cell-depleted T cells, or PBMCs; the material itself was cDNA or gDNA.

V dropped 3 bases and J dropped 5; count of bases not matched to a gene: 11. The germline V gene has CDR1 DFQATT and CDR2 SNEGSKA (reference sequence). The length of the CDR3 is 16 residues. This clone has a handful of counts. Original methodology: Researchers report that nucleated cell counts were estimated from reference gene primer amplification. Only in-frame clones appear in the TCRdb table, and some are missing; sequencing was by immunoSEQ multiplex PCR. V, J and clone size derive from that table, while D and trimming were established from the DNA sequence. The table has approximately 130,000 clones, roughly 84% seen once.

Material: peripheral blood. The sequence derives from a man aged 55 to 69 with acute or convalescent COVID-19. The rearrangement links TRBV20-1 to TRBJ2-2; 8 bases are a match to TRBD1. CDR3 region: CSASSTGGGKTGELFF. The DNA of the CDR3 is TGCAGTGCTAGTAGTACAGGGGGTGGAAAAACCGGGGAGCTGTTTTTT.